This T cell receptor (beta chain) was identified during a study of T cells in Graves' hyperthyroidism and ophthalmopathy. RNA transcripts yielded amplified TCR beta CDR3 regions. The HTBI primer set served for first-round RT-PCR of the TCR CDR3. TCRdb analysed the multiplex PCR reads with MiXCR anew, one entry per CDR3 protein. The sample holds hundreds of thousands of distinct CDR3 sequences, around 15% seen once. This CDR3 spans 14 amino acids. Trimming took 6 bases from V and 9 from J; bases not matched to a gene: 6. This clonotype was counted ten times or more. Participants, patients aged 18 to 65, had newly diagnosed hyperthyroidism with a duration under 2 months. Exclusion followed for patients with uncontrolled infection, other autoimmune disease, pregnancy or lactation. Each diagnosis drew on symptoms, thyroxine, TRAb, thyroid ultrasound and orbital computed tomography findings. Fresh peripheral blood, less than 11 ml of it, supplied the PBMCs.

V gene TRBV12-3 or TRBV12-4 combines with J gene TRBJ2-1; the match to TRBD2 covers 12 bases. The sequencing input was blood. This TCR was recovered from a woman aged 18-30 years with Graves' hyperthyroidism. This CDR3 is CASSPGLAGFEQFF. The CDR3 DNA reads TGTGCCAGCAGCCCCGGACTAGCGGGATTTGAGCAGTTCTTC.